This T cell receptor beta chain was sequenced for a study of blood T cell repertoires in COVID-19. The germline V and J ends were trimmed by 4 bases and 5 bases, with 11 bases remaining between them. Germline CDR1 SGHTA, CDR2 FQGNSA. The CDR3 has 14 amino acids. This clone showed up just a few times. Authors' analysis steps: How many nucleated cells were present was estimated from reference gene primer amplification. This table comes from immunoSEQ multiplex PCR, and its TCRdb copy is limited to in-frame clones, with some not included. V and J calls and clone size are copied from that table; D and trimming were computed from the DNA. The table lists 150,000 to 200,000 clones, roughly 89% of them singletons.

The clonotype originates from a woman in her forties or fifties with acute or convalescent COVID-19. The rearrangement joins TRBV7-2 to TRBJ2-2; D is possibly TRBD1 (6 bases). Sequenced input: peripheral blood. The CDR3 loop is CASSWPQGTGELFF. The CDR3 nucleotides are TGTGCCAGCAGCTGGCCCCAGGGGACCGGGGAGCTGTTTTTT.